This T cell receptor beta chain emerged from a study of technical replicates of blood from several donors (dated by TCRdb to about 2017). Library creation used the immunoSEQ multiplex PCR assay. TCRdb obtained this table from immuneACCESS and retained in-frame rearrangements with V and J assigned. These tables miss some clones; where compared with another copy, unresolved V genes account for less than half of the shortfall, and the remainder is unexplained. This sample comprises about 71,000 clones, roughly 92% of them detected only once. 0.41% of the sample is in the top ten clones. Of note for this clone: What antigen it recognizes has not been identified. No base-level quality is on record; no much larger clone is a single base apart.

This TCR was recovered from a human donor in good health. Sequencing was carried out using T cells isolated from PBMCs.

The base sequence is TGTGCCAGCAGTAACGACAGGGGTCAAGACAATGAGCAGTTCTTC. Translation gives CASSNDRGQDNEQFF. Recombination linked TRBV6-5 to TRBJ2-1; TRBD1 matches 8 bases in the middle. The CDR3 runs 15 amino acids, cysteine and phenylalanine included. Left in the record is the CDR3 DNA by itself, 45 bases read in frame from the first base. The V end gives up 5 bases and the J end 5 bases, leaving 8 bases in the junction not matched to a gene. The germline V gene provides CDR1 MNHEY and CDR2 SVGAGI.